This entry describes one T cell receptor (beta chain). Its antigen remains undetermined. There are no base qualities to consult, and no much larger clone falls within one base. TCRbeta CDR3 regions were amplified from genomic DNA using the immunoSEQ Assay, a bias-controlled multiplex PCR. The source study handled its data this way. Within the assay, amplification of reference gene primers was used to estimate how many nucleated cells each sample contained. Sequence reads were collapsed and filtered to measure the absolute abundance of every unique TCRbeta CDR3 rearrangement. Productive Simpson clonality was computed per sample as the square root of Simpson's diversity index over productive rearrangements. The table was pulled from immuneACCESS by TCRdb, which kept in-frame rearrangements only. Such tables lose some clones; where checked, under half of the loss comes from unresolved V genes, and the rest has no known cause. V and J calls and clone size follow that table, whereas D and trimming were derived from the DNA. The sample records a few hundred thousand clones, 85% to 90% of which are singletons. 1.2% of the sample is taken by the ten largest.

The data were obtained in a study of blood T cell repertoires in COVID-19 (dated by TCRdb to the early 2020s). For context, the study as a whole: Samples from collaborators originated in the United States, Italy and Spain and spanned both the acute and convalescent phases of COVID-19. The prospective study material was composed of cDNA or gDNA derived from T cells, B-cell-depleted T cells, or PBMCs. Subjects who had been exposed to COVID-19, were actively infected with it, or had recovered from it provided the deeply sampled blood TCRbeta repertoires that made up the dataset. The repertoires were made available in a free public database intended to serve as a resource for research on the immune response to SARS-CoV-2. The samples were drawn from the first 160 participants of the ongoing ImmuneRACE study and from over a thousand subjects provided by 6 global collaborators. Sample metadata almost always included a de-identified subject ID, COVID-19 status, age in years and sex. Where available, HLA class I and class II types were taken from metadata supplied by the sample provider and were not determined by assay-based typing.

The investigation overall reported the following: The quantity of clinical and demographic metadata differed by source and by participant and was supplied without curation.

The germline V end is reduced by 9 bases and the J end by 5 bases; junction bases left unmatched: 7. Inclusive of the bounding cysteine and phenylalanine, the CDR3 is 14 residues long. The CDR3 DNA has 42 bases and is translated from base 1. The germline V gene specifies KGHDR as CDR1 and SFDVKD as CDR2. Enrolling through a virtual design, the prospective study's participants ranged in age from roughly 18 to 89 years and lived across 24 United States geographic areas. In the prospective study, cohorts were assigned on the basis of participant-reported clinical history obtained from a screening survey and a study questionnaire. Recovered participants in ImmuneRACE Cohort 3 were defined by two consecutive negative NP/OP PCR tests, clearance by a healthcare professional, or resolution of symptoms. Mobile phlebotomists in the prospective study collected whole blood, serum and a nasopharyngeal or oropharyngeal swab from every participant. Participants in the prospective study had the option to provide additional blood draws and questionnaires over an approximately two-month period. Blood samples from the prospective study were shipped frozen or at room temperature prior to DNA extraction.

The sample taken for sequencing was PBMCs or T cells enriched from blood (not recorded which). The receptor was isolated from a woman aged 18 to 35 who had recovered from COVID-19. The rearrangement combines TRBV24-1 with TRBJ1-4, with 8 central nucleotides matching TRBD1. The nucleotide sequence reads TGTGCCACCCAGACAACAGGGGGAAATGAAAAACTGTTTTTT. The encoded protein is CATQTTGGNEKLFF.